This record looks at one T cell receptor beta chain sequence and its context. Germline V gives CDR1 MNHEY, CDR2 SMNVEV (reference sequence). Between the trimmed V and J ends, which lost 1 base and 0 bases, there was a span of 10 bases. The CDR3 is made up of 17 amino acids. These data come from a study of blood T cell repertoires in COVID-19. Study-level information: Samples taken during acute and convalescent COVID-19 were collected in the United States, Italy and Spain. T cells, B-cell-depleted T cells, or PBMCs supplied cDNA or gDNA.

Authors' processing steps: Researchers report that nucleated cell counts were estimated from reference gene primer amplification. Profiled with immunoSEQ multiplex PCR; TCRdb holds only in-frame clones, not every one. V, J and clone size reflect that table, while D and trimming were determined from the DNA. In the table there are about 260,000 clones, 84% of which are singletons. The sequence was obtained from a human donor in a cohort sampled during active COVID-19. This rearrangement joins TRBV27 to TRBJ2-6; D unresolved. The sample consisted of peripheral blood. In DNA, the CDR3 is TGTGCCAGCAGTTTATTCGGCAGGCTCTCTGGGGCCAACGTCCTGACTTTC. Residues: CASSLFGRLSGANVLTF.